The 29 T cell receptor beta chains given below trace back to one sample, sequenced in a study of blood T cell repertoires in COVID-19 (dated by TCRdb to 2020 to 2022). The library was made by the immunoSEQ multiplex PCR assay. TCRdb re-hosts the immuneACCESS table, in-frame sequences only. Its copies lack some clones; in the studies checked, an unresolved V gene accounts for under half of them, and the cause for the rest is not known. The sample contains 350,000 to 450,000 clones, 86% of them found a single time. Of the sample, about 7.6% falls within the top ten clones. Sequencing was carried out using peripheral blood. Receptor source: a woman aged 60-75 years with COVID-19, enrolled during active disease.

The rearrangement links TRBV11-2 to TRBJ2-2, with D hard to call. Germline assignment: CDR1 SGHAT and CDR2 FQNNGV. The CDR3 length is 15 residues. Between the trimmed V and J ends, which lost 5 bases and 0 bases, there was a span of 10 bases. CDR3: CASSPRLANTGELFF. CDR3 coding DNA: TGTGCCAGCAGCCCCCGTCTAGCGAACACCGGGGAGCTGTTTTTT.

The chain joins TRBV15 to TRBJ1-4; D is possibly TRBD1 (5 bases). CDR1 and CDR2 from the germline V gene are LNHNV and YYDKDF (reference sequence). Deletions cut 2 bases from V and 3 bases from J, with 7 bases between. The CDR3 contains 14 residues. The CDR3 DNA follows: TGTGCCACCAGCAGACGGGGGTCTAATGAAAAACTGTTTTTT. It encodes CATSRRGSNEKLFF.

The genes are TRBV4-1 and TRBJ1-6; D is perhaps TRBD1 (5 bases). V was pared by 4 bases and J by 4 bases, with 17 bases between. This CDR3 is 17 amino acids long. Germline V gene sequence: CDR1 MGHRA, CDR2 YSYEKL. The chain's CDR3 is CASSRTQGASYNSPLHF. The CDR3 bases are TGCGCCAGCAGCCGGACCCAGGGCGCCTCTTATAATTCACCCCTCCACTTT.

The table lists this clone with a few counts. The rearrangement uses TRBV7-8 and TRBJ2-1; possibly TRBD2 for D (7 bases). With 6 bases removed from V and 0 bases from J, the gap between germline ends came to 9 bases. This CDR3 is built from 14 residues. CDR1 is SGHVS, CDR2 FQNEAQ, per germline. CDR3 sequence (DNA): TGTGCCAGCAGGGGGGGGGCCTCCTACAATGAGCAGTTCTTC. It specifies CASRGGASYNEQFF.

The V gene is TRBV11-1, the J gene TRBJ2-1, with a weak D call TRBD2 (6 bases). Looked up from germline, CDR1 is SGHAT and CDR2 is FQDESV (reference sequence). The germline V and J ends were trimmed by 1 base and 12 bases, with 19 bases remaining between them. The CDR3 loop spans 15 amino acids. CDR3 region: CASSLGSGLGVGQFF. In DNA, the CDR3 is TGTGCCAGCAGCTTAGGTAGCGGCCTTGGGGTCGGGCAGTTCTTC. The whole variable domain, filled in from reference TRBV11-1 and TRBJ2-1, reads EAEVAQSPRYKITEKSQAVAFWCDPISGHATLYWYRQILGQGPELLVQFQDESVVDDSQLPKDRFSAERLKGVDSTLKIQPAELGDSAMYLCASSLGSGLGVGQFFGPGTRLTVL.

The chain uses TRBV30 and TRBJ2-7; 11 bases are a match to TRBD1. There are 12 residues in the CDR3. CDR1 and CDR2 from the germline V gene are GTSNPN and SVGIG (reference sequence). The V gene end was trimmed by 8 bases and the J gene end by 5 bases; junction bases not matched to a gene: 5. CDR3 amino acids: CAGTGGSHEQYF. The CDR3 DNA reads as TGTGCCGGGACAGGGGGTTCACACGAGCAGTACTTC.

This clone was seen more than once but under ten times. V usage is TRBV5-1 and J usage is TRBJ1-2; 7 bases are shared with TRBD1. The CDR3 consists of 15 residues. Germline values: CDR1 SGHRS, CDR2 YFSETQ. Trimming took 4 bases from V and 2 from J; bases not matched to a gene: 8. The DNA for the CDR3 is TGCGCCAGCAGCGCGGGGACAGCACGAAACTATGGCTACACCTTC. As protein: CASSAGTARNYGYTF.

This rearrangement joins TRBV11-2 to TRBJ2-7; D remains ambiguous. Germline V gives CDR1 SGHAT, CDR2 FQNNGV. The CDR3 is 15 residues long. The V gene lost 3 bases and the J gene lost 3 bases, with 15 bases spanning the gap. The CDR3 here is CASSFTDGTNYEQYF. CDR3 sequence (DNA): TGTGCCAGCAGCTTTACAGACGGAACCAACTACGAGCAGTACTTC. The entire variable domain, with the rest obtained from reference TRBV11-2 and TRBJ2-7, is as follows: EAGVAQSPRYKIIEKRQSVAFWCNPISGHATLYWYQQILGQGPKLLIQFQNNGVVDDSQLPKDRFSAERLKGVDSTLKIQPAKLEDSAVYLCASSFTDGTNYEQYFGPGTRLTVT.

V gene TRBV12-5 combines with J gene TRBJ2-5; D remains ambiguous. Germline V gene lookup returns CDR1 LGHNT and CDR2 FRNRAP. Trimming stripped 0 bases from V and 5 bases from J, with 4 bases between. CDR3 size: 12 residues. The DNA for the CDR3 is TGTGCTAGTGGTTTGGTCGCGGAGACCCAGTACTTC. It is translated as CASGLVAETQYF.

The J gene is TRBJ1-1, the V gene TRBV18, with 9 bases aligning to TRBD1. V was clipped by 6 bases and J by 1 base; unmatched bases: 9. Germline CDR1 and CDR2: KGHSH and LQKENI. The CDR3 totals 16 residues. CDR3 sequence reads: CASSQQGASGNTEAFF. The CDR3, as DNA: TGTGCCAGCTCGCAACAGGGGGCTAGTGGGAACACTGAAGCTTTCTTT.

This chain's CDR3 is CASSATSVGAGELFF. The DNA for the CDR3 is TGTGCCAGCAGCGCAACTAGCGTTGGTGCCGGGGAGCTGTTTTTT. The chain couples TRBV2 to TRBJ2-2, with TRBD2 identical over 7 bases. Per the germline V gene, CDR1 is SNHLY and CDR2 is FYNNEI. The CDR3 loop spans 15 amino acids. V gave up 6 bases and J gave up 6 bases; unmatched junction bases: 10.

The V call is TRBV6-5, the J call TRBJ2-3; maybe TRBD2 (7 bases). CDR1 is MNHEY, CDR2 SVGAGI, per germline. V gave up 11 bases and J gave up 3 bases, with 18 bases separating them. There are 14 residues in the CDR3. In DNA, the CDR3 is TGTGCCCTGGGAAGGGGGGGCGCGACAGATACGCAGTATTTT. Its translation is CALGRGGATDTQYF.

The chain combines TRBV12-3 or TRBV12-4 with TRBJ1-2; D possibly corresponds to TRBD1 (6 bases). Trimming cost V 6 bases and J 8 bases, with 13 bases left between them. The CDR3 contains 12 residues. This chain's CDR3 is CASRFSTGGYTF. Written as DNA, the CDR3 is TGTGCCAGCAGATTTAGCACAGGGGGCTACACCTTC.

The chain links TRBV10-1 to TRBJ2-3; tentative D call: TRBD1 (6 bases). V was shortened by 8 bases and J by 4 bases, with 16 bases between the two germline ends. The CDR3 loop spans 14 amino acids. Per the germline V gene, CDR1 is WNHNN and CDR2 is SYGVQD (reference sequence). In nucleotides, the CDR3 is TGCGCCAGCGCCAACAGGGACAATGCAGATACGCAGTATTTT. Amino acids: CASANRDNADTQYF.

This clone was observed once. The chain has TRBV27 and TRBJ2-7, with D unresolved. Germline CDR1 is MNHEY and CDR2 is SMNVEV (reference sequence). V gave up 4 bases and J gave up 3 bases, with 19 bases separating them. There are 16 residues in the CDR3. CDR3 sequence (DNA): TGTGCCAGCAGTTCCCCCCCACCTCGCGACAACTACGAGCAGTACTTC. This translates into CASSSPPPRDNYEQYF.

The chain carries TRBV29-1 and TRBJ2-2; D possibly corresponds to TRBD1 (6 bases). CDR1 and CDR2 (germline): SQVTM, ANQGSEA. V lost 0 bases to trimming and J lost 5 bases, with 13 bases between them. The CDR3 spans 15 residues. This CDR3 is CSVEETGSITGELFF. The CDR3 region has the DNA TGCAGCGTTGAAGAAACAGGGAGTATTACCGGGGAGCTGTTTTTT.

The V gene is TRBV6-2 or TRBV6-3, the J gene TRBJ1-1; 9 bases match TRBD1. This CDR3 has 12 amino acids. Germline V lookup: CDR1 MNHEY, CDR2 SVGEGT. The junction had 8 bases not matched to a gene; V was cut back by 6 bases and J by 12 bases. CDR3 region: CASSQQGARTFF. The CDR3 DNA reads TGTGCCAGCAGCCAACAGGGGGCGCGGACTTTCTTT.

The chain joins TRBV19 to TRBJ2-1; 8 bases map to TRBD2. With V trimmed by 5 bases and J by 4 bases, 7 bases remained unmatched. CDR1 and CDR2 from the germline V gene are LNHDA and SQIVND (reference sequence). This CDR3 comprises 15 residues. CDR3 DNA sequence: TGTGCCAGTAGTGTCGGGGGGGCATTATACAATGAGCAGTTCTTC. Residues: CASSVGGALYNEQFF. The complete variable domain, with remaining parts taken from reference TRBV19 and TRBJ2-1, reads DGGITQSPKYLFRKEGQNVTLSCEQNLNHDAMYWYRQDPGQGLRLIYYSQIVNDFQKGDIAEGYSVSREKKESFPLTVTSAQKNPTAFYLCASSVGGALYNEQFFGPGTRLTVL.

This clone occurred a few times. This chain joins TRBV19 and TRBJ1-5; 9 nucleotides line up with TRBD1. The V segment lost 5 bases and the J segment 0 bases; nucleotides outside the gene matches: 2. From germline, CDR1 is LNHDA and CDR2 SQIVND (reference sequence). The CDR3 is 15 residues long. CDR3 in DNA: TGTGCCAGTAGTTGGGACAGGGCTAGCAATCAGCCCCAGCATTTT. This codes for CASSWDRASNQPQHF.

V is TRBV5-1 and J is TRBJ2-7; 9 bases match TRBD1. This CDR3 comprises 13 residues. V lost 4 bases and J lost 5; bases outside the gene matches: 4. Per germline, CDR1 SGHRS and CDR2 YFSETQ. The CDR3 DNA sequence: TGCGCCAGCAGCATAGGGACAGGGCACGAGCAGTACTTC. Translated, it gives CASSIGTGHEQYF.

This clone was counted a few times. The chain combines TRBV19 with TRBJ1-2; the D gene is possibly TRBD1 (6 bases). CDR3 length: 12 residues. Germline assignment: CDR1 LNHDA and CDR2 SQIVND (reference sequence). V was shortened by 5 bases and J by 7 bases, with 11 bases between the two germline ends. This CDR3 is CASSQSGVGYTF. The CDR3 coding sequence is TGTGCCAGTAGTCAATCAGGGGTTGGCTACACCTTC.

In regard to this clone: The identical CDR3 is also encoded by other nucleotide sequences in the sample. This chain links TRBV5-1 with TRBJ2-1; D is uncertain. V shed 0 bases and J shed 0 bases, with 4 bases lying between them. The CDR3 has 14 residues. CDR1 is SGHRS and CDR2 is YFSETQ in the germline V gene. The CDR3 protein is CASSLGGSYNEQFF. CDR3 nucleotides: TGCGCCAGCAGCTTGGGCGGCTCCTACAATGAGCAGTTCTTC.

This clone was detected only once. The chain combines TRBV12-5 with TRBJ2-5, with a tentative D call TRBD1 (6 bases). Germline V gene data show CDR1 as LGHNT and CDR2 as FRNRAP. The CDR3 covers 14 residues. Trimming left V 1 base short and J 7 bases short, with 13 bases between. CDR3 in amino acids: CASGLEREGGTQYF. CDR3 coding DNA: TGTGCTAGTGGTTTGGAAAGGGAAGGGGGGACCCAGTACTTC.

The V call is TRBV14, the J call TRBJ2-3, with 14 bases lining up with TRBD2. Per germline, CDR1 SGHDN and CDR2 FVKESK. The CDR3 is made up of 15 amino acids. Unmatched junction bases numbered 2, after V lost 4 bases and J lost 5 bases. The CDR3 bases are TGTGCCAGCAGCCCCGGACTAGCGGGGGGAGATACGCAGTATTTT. The encoded protein is CASSPGLAGGDTQYF.

The chain recombines TRBV21-1 with TRBJ1-1; the listed D gene, TRBD1, was not tested against the DNA. TRBV21-1 is classified as a pseudogene. The CDR3 is 17 residues long. The CDR3 here is CASSTGTGGSRGTEAFF. As DNA, the CDR3 is TGTGCCAGCAGCACTGGGACAGGGGGGAGTCGGGGAACTGAAGCTTTCTTT.

The genes are TRBV11-3 and TRBJ2-2, with D possibly matching TRBD2 (5 bases). The germline CDR1 and CDR2 sequences are SGHNT and YENEEA. The CDR3 spans 17 residues. The V end lost 4 bases, the J end lost 2 bases, and 17 bases lay between the germline ends. CDR3 nucleotides: TGTGCCAGCAGCTCCCTCGGAGGAACAGCTAACACCGGGGAGCTGTTTTTT. Amino acids: CASSSLGGTANTGELFF.

In its sample, this clone was seen a few times. The genes are TRBV10-3 and TRBJ2-3; TRBD2 matches at 10 bases. The V and J ends lost 6 bases and 2 bases, in that order; junction bases with no gene match: 5. This CDR3 is built from 15 residues. CDR1 is ENHRY, CDR2 SYGVKD, per germline. The CDR3 reads CAISPGLAATDTQYF. The CDR3, as DNA: TGTGCCATCAGCCCAGGACTAGCGGCCACAGATACGCAGTATTTT.

The chain uses TRBV6-5 and TRBJ2-7; D gene ambiguous. Trimming stripped 0 bases from V and 1 base from J, with 7 bases between. Germline V gives CDR1 MNHEY, CDR2 SVGAGI. CDR3 length: 14 residues. CDR3 DNA: TGTGCCAGCAGTTACTCTCGTGTGTCCTACGAGCAGTACTTC. Translated, it gives CASSYSRVSYEQYF.

This chain connects TRBV19 to TRBJ1-2; possible D gene TRBD1, 5 bases. CDR3 length: 13 residues. Trimming left V 6 bases short and J 1 base short, with 9 bases between. The V gene's germline CDR1 is LNHDA and CDR2 SQIVND (reference sequence). This CDR3 reads CASRETVNYGYTF. The CDR3, as DNA: TGTGCCAGTAGAGAGACAGTTAACTATGGCTACACCTTC.